This TCR beta chain was found in a study of cytomegalovirus exposure and HLA in healthy donors. Study as a whole: Prior work identified around 120 million unique TCR beta sequences in around 170 million T cells. Study-level points and caveats: A missense DCLRE1C variant was associated with V- and J-gene trimming of TCR beta chains in a later analysis, and an independent cohort replicated the association. In an earlier analysis, in fewer than 700 donors, most V segments appeared productive either ~90% or ~30% of the time.

The CDR3 has 14 amino acids. The ends were cut back, 6 bases at V and 8 bases at J, with 19 bases in the middle. Germline CDR1 MNHEY, CDR2 SMNVEV (reference sequence). With regard to this clone: Its cognate antigen is unknown.

A multiplex PCR was run with 60 Vbeta primers and 13 Jbeta primers. TCRdb's table, derived via immunoSEQ multiplex PCR, lists solely in-frame clones and lacks some. The table has about 150,000 clones, under 75% seen once. Input material: PBMCs. The receptor's source is an older woman in good health and CMV-seropositive. The rearrangement links TRBV27 to TRBJ1-2, with unresolved D. The DNA of the CDR3 is TGTGCCAGCAGGCACGGAGGCGCAACGGAAGGCTACACCTTC. Protein: CASRHGGATEGYTF.